Listed below are T cell receptor beta chains from one sample, sequenced in a study of T cells in Graves' hyperthyroidism and ophthalmopathy. TCRdb re-derived calls from the multiplex PCR reads in MiXCR, one entry per CDR3 protein. The data hold about half a million distinct CDR3 sequences, with roughly a sixth observed a single time. Material for sequencing was blood. Source of these receptors: a young woman with Graves' ophthalmopathy. Both conserved end residues are part of each CDR3. The D gene is left open where the match is weak. A row's size may be missing; if present it is once, few, many or a size class.

J	V	D	size	CDR3	DNA
TRBJ1-1	TRBV7-3	TRBD1	few	CATRTGGPGTEAFF	TGTGCCACCCGGACAGGGGGCCCGGGCACTGAAGCTTTCTTT
TRBJ2-7	TRBV6-2/TRBV6-3	TRBD1	-	CASSYTSGTGGLMGSYEQYF	TGTGCCAGCAGTTACACATCCGGGACAGGGGGCCTAATGGGCTCCTACGAGCAGTACTTC
TRBJ1-5	TRBV18	-	many	CASSPSGSQPQHF	TGTGCCAGCTCACCCAGCGGTTCTCAGCCCCAGCATTTT
TRBJ2-7	TRBV20-1	-	few	CSARLPTSSGEQYF	TGCAGTGCTAGACTCCCCACTAGTTCCGGCGAGCAGTACTTC
TRBJ2-1	TRBV4-1	-	few	CASSQIPGPKYNEQFF	TGCGCCAGCAGCCAGATTCCGGGACCGAAGTACAATGAGCAGTTCTTC
TRBJ2-1	TRBV20-1	-	many	CSAPARLAPYNEQFF	TGCAGTGCTCCGGCGCGGCTAGCGCCCTACAATGAGCAGTTCTTC
TRBJ2-5	TRBV30	TRBD1	few	CAWGQGMETQYF	TGTGCCTGGGGACAGGGTATGGAGACCCAGTACTTC
TRBJ1-4	TRBV7-9	TRBD1	-	CASSPDRARTLPTNEKLFF	TGTGCCAGCAGCCCCGACAGGGCTCGAACGTTACCAACTAATGAAAAACTGTTTTTT
TRBJ2-1	TRBV27	TRBD2	once	CASSRTSGRGGGGGSYNEQFF	TGTGCCAGCAGTCGGACTAGCGGGAGGGGGGGGGGGGGGGGTTCTTACAATGAGCAGTTCTTC
TRBJ2-6	TRBV6-1	-	many	CGAKKGSGANVLTF	TGTGGAGCAAAGAAGGGGTCTGGGGCCAACGTCCTGACTTTC